Following are 4 T cell receptor beta chains from one sample sequenced in a study of beta chain features in type 1 diabetes. Points from the study as a whole: TCRB CDR3 length was moderately but significantly reduced in all four CD4+ subsets of Type 1 diabetes patients.

Their specific antigens are unknown. Of the isolated RNA, all was reverse transcribed, and so the sequenced material was expressed TCRB transcripts. Libraries were prepared by immunoSEQ multiplex PCR; TCRdb keeps only in-frame clonotypes and omits some of them. Found here are over 150,000 clones, about a tenth of them singletons; the top ten hold 0.45% to 0.6%. The sample comprised central memory CD4+ T cells from blood. The receptors were gathered from a man aged 25 to 45 with type 1 diabetes.

In its sample, this clone was seen a few times. V usage is TRBV29-1 and J usage is TRBJ2-1, with 9 bases that match TRBD2. The junction had 2 bases not matched to a gene; V was cut back by 3 bases and J by 2 bases. The CDR3 extends over 14 amino acids. From germline, CDR1 is SQVTM and CDR2 ANQGSEA. The CDR3 DNA sequence: TGCAGCGTTGAGATAGCGGGAGCCTACAATGAGCAGTTCTTC. The encoded protein is CSVEIAGAYNEQFF.

This clone has a handful of counts. This sequence joins TRBV6-1 and TRBJ2-1, with D tentatively TRBD2 (5 bases). This CDR3 region has 14 residues. CDR1 MNHNS and CDR2 SASEGT come from the germline V gene. Trimming left V 4 bases short and J 3 bases short, with 10 bases between. The CDR3 is CASSVREVYNEQFF. CDR3 bases: TGTGCCAGCAGTGTGAGGGAAGTCTACAATGAGCAGTTCTTC.

This clone was counted a few times. V and J are TRBV19 and TRBJ2-5; possibly TRBD2 for D (5 bases). Trimming removed 4 bases at V and 4 bases at J, with 13 bases between. Germline V gene sequence: CDR1 LNHDA, CDR2 SQIVND (reference sequence). CDR3 length: 14 residues. The DNA for the CDR3 is TGTGCCAGTAGTAAATTAGAGGGAGTAGAGACCCAGTACTTC. Translating gives CASSKLEGVETQYF.

The V and J genes are TRBV6-5 and TRBJ2-1, with TRBD1 identical over 7 bases. V was pared by 8 bases and J by 9 bases, with 7 bases of the junction left unmatched. The CDR3 length is 12 residues. The germline CDR1 and CDR2 sequences are MNHEY and SVGAGI. DNA for the CDR3: TGTGCCAGCCAGACAGGGAGTATTGAGCAGTTCTTC. Translated: CASQTGSIEQFF.